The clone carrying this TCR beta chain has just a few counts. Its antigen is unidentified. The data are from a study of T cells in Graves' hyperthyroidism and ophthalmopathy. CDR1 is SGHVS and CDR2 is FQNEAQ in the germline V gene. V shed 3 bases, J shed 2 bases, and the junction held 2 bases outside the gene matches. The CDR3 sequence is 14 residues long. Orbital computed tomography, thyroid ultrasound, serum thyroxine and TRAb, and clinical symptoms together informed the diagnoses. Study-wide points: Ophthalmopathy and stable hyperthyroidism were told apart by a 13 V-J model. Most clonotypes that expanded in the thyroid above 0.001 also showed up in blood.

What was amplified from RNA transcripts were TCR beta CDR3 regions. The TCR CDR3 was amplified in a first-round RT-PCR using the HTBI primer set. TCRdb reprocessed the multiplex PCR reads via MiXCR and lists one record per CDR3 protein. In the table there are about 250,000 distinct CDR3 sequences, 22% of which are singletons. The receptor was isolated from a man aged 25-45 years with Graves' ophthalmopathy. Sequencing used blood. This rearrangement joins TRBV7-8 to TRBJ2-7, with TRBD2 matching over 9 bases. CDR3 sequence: CASSLRLAAYEQYF. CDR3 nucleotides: TGTGCCAGCAGCTTGCGACTAGCGGCCTACGAGCAGTACTTC.